The 27 T cell receptor beta chains in this list originate from one sample, sequenced in a study of control samples from healthy donors and cancer patients. Profiling relied on immunoSEQ multiplex PCR, and the TCRdb table lists in-frame clones only, not all of them. The sample records 400,000 to 500,000 clones, approximately 92% being singletons. Material: PBMCs. The receptors were gathered from a man aged 35 to 55 with head and neck cancer.

The chain joins TRBV5-1 to TRBJ2-5; D tentatively fits TRBD1 or TRBD2 (6 bases each). The CDR3 has 14 residues. V gave up 5 bases and J gave up 5 bases, with 16 bases separating them. Germline loops: CDR1 SGHRS, CDR2 YFSETQ. The CDR3, as DNA: TGCGCCAGCAGATGGGGGGCAGGGATGGAGACCCAGTACTTC. This gives the protein CASRWGAGMETQYF.

This sequence joins TRBV9 and TRBJ2-2; D is unresolved. Germline CDR1 reads SGDLS; CDR2 reads YYNGEE. V was shortened by 7 bases and J by 0 bases, with 10 bases between the two germline ends. The CDR3 covers 14 residues. The DNA for the CDR3 is TGTGCCAGCGAAACCGGGTCGAACACCGGGGAGCTGTTTTTT. It is translated as CASETGSNTGELFF.

The chain joins TRBV27 to TRBJ2-4; 10 bases line up with TRBD2. Germline V CDR1 and CDR2: MNHEY, SMNVEV (reference sequence). J was trimmed by 6 bases and V by 5 bases; bases with no gene match: 16. The CDR3 extends over 18 amino acids. CDR3 amino acids: CASSGLGAGGILGNIQYF. The CDR3 DNA reads TGTGCCAGCAGTGGCTTGGGAGCGGGAGGGATATTAGGAAACATTCAGTACTTC.

This chain links TRBV2 with TRBJ1-5, with D uncertain. CDR1 is SNHLY and CDR2 is FYNNEI in the germline V gene. The CDR3 is 12 residues long. The V end was cut by 6 bases, the J end by 3 bases, with 6 bases between. CDR3 sequence reads: CASRVHNQPQHF. CDR3 coding DNA: TGTGCCAGCAGGGTCCACAATCAGCCCCAGCATTTT.

This clone was found once. The rearrangement uses TRBV7-2 and TRBJ1-5; D call uncertain. This CDR3 region has 12 residues. Trimming removed 5 bases from V and 9 bases from J, with 11 bases in between. Germline CDR1 SGHTA, CDR2 FQGNSA. Here the CDR3 DNA reads TGTGCCAGCAGCCCGCAGGAAAGGCCCCAGCATTTT. Amino acids: CASSPQERPQHF.

V and J are TRBV18 and TRBJ2-5; D remains ambiguous. V was cut by 3 bases and J by 3 bases, with 5 bases left in between. Germline V gene data show CDR1 as KGHSH and CDR2 as LQKENI. This CDR3 is 12 amino acids long. CDR3 protein: CASSPSEETQYF. CDR3 nucleotides: TGTGCCAGCTCACCCTCGGAAGAGACCCAGTACTTC.

This clone was observed once. The V call is TRBV19, the J call TRBJ2-5; 11 bases match TRBD1. Per germline, CDR1 LNHDA and CDR2 SQIVND (reference sequence). Trimming took 3 bases from V and 4 from J; bases not matched to a gene: 4. The CDR3 totals 15 residues. CDR3 nucleotides: TGTGCCAGTAGTATCTGGACAGGGGGCCCAGAGACCCAGTACTTC. This sequence encodes CASSIWTGGPETQYF. Filled out from reference TRBV19 and TRBJ2-5, the complete variable domain reads DGGITQSPKYLFRKEGQNVTLSCEQNLNHDAMYWYRQDPGQGLRLIYYSQIVNDFQKGDIAEGYSVSREKKESFPLTVTSAQKNPTAFYLCASSIWTGGPETQYFGPGTRLLVL.

The chain carries TRBV12-3 or TRBV12-4 and TRBJ2-3; D remains ambiguous. V was cut by 5 bases and J by 4 bases, with 10 bases left in between. CDR3 length: 13 residues. The DNA for the CDR3 is TGTGCCAGCAGTCCCAACGGTGCAGATACGCAGTATTTT. The encoded protein is CASSPNGADTQYF.

This clone appeared once. The rearrangement links TRBV12-5 to TRBJ1-1; D unclear. The CDR3 length is 13 residues. The germline gives CDR1 LGHNT, CDR2 FRNRAP. Deletions cut 3 bases from V and 3 bases from J, with 8 bases between. Here the CDR3 DNA reads TGTGCTAGTGGTTTCCGATCGGACACTGAAGCTTTCTTT. This gives the protein CASGFRSDTEAFF.

The rearrangement joins TRBV9 to TRBJ2-7; 7 bases agree with TRBD2. CDR1 is SGDLS, CDR2 YYNGEE, per germline. V was pared by 3 bases and J by 5 bases, with 8 bases of the junction left unmatched. This CDR3 has 14 residues. The CDR3 loop is CASSARLASDEQYF. In DNA form, the CDR3 reads TGTGCCAGCAGCGCCCGACTAGCCAGCGACGAGCAGTACTTC.

The rearrangement uses TRBV4-3 and TRBJ2-1, with no clear D. The CDR3 sequence is 15 residues long. Germline CDR1 LGHNA, CDR2 YSLEER. V was clipped by 0 bases and J by 9 bases, with 15 bases between them. Written as DNA, the CDR3 is TGCGCCAGCAGCCAAGATTTGGTTGAACACGGTGAGCAGTTCTTC. It is translated as CASSQDLVEHGEQFF.

This rearrangement joins TRBV7-8 to TRBJ2-3; D ambiguous. This CDR3 is built from 15 residues. With 1 base removed from V and 6 bases from J, the gap between germline ends came to 14 bases. The germline V gene has CDR1 SGHVS and CDR2 FQNEAQ. The CDR3 DNA follows: TGTGCCAGCAGCTTAGTGGTCAGCCTATCGGATACGCAGTATTTT. Translating it yields CASSLVVSLSDTQYF.

The rearrangement links TRBV5-5 to TRBJ1-5, with D uncertain. V shed 5 bases and J shed 7 bases, with 16 bases lying between them. Looked up from germline, CDR1 is SGHKS and CDR2 is YYEKEE (reference sequence). The CDR3 sequence is 14 residues long. This CDR3 reads CASRPTWDWQPQHF. CDR3 sequence (DNA): TGTGCCAGCAGGCCCACTTGGGATTGGCAGCCCCAGCATTTT.

The chain has TRBV14 and TRBJ2-2; tentative D call: TRBD2 (5 bases). The V gene lost 6 bases and the J gene lost 3 bases, with 11 bases spanning the gap. CDR1 is SGHDN and CDR2 is FVKESK in the germline V gene. The CDR3 covers 14 residues. CDR3 in DNA: TGTGCCAGCAGTCTGATGAGGGACACCGGGGAGCTGTTTTTT. Its protein is CASSLMRDTGELFF.

About this clone: Other DNA sequences in this sample translate to the same CDR3. The V gene is TRBV30, the J gene TRBJ1-1; possible D gene TRBD1, 5 bases. The CDR3 covers 13 residues. Trimming removed 0 bases from V and 2 bases from J, with 7 bases in between. CDR1 is GTSNPN and CDR2 is SVGIG in the germline V gene (reference sequence). The CDR3 loop reads CAWSVRGNTEAFF. In DNA, the CDR3 is TGTGCCTGGAGTGTACGGGGCAACACTGAAGCTTTCTTT.

V usage is TRBV28 and J usage is TRBJ1-5; the D is unclear. Germline V CDR1 and CDR2: MDHEN, SYDVKM. The CDR3 has 13 amino acids. V was clipped by 5 bases and J by 4 bases, with 9 bases between them. Here the CDR3 reads CASSPRDNQPQHF. The CDR3, as DNA: TGTGCCAGCAGTCCGAGAGATAATCAGCCCCAGCATTTT.

The rearrangement links TRBV27 to TRBJ2-2; TRBD2 matches at 7 bases. Germline V lookup: CDR1 MNHEY, CDR2 SMNVEV (reference sequence). The CDR3 runs 15 residues. Unmatched junction bases numbered 11, after V lost 6 bases and J lost 7 bases. CDR3 loop: CASSWRERTGGELFF. CDR3 DNA: TGTGCCAGCAGCTGGCGGGAGAGAACGGGCGGGGAGCTGTTTTTT.

The chain couples TRBV5-1 to TRBJ1-1; 9 nucleotides agree with TRBD1. The CDR3 consists of 17 residues. The germline V gene has CDR1 SGHRS and CDR2 YFSETQ. V lost 0 bases to trimming and J lost 4 bases; unmatched junction nucleotides: 10. This chain's CDR3 is CASSLVGTGSLGTEAFF. The CDR3 nucleotides read TGCGCCAGCAGCTTGGTAGGGACAGGGTCCTTAGGCACTGAAGCTTTCTTT. The full variable domain, its missing parts supplied by reference TRBV5-1 and TRBJ1-1, is KAGVTQTPRYLIKTRGQQVTLSCSPISGHRSVSWYQQTPGQGLQFLFEYFSETQRNKGNFPGRFSGRQFSNSRSEMNVSTLELGDSALYLCASSLVGTGSLGTEAFFGQGTRLTVV.

This sequence joins TRBV28 and TRBJ1-4, with D perhaps matching TRBD1 (6 bases). Trimming shortened V by 8 bases and J by 6 bases, and 22 bases separated the two germline ends. Germline V gives CDR1 MDHEN, CDR2 SYDVKM. The CDR3 consists of 16 residues. CDR3: CASGKGQGTSHEKLFF. In DNA, the CDR3 is TGTGCCAGCGGGAAAGGGCAGGGGACATCTCATGAAAAACTGTTTTTT.

The rearrangement links TRBV3-1 (or the pseudogene TRBV3-2) to TRBJ1-2, with TRBD1 as a possible D gene (5 bases). V was shortened by 4 bases and J by 6 bases, with 18 bases between the two germline ends. Germline assignment: CDR1 LGHDT and CDR2 YNNKEL (reference sequence). The CDR3 has 15 amino acids. The DNA for the CDR3 is TGTGCCAGCAGCCCGCCGGGGACCACCGCAAATGGCTACACCTTC. It codes for CASSPPGTTANGYTF.

The genes are TRBV11-2 and TRBJ1-4; 8 nucleotides align to TRBD1. Trimming removed 3 bases from V and 5 bases from J; junction bases left unmatched: 5. Per germline, CDR1 SGHAT and CDR2 FQNNGV. This CDR3 has 15 amino acids. The CDR3 nucleotides are TGTGCCAGCAGCTTGGTCAGGGGGCGGAATGAAAAACTGTTTTTT. Amino acids: CASSLVRGRNEKLFF.

The chain has TRBV13 and TRBJ1-2, with D possibly TRBD1 on 5 matching bases. CDR1 is PRHDT and CDR2 is FYEKMQ in the germline V gene (reference sequence). CDR3 size: 15 residues. V shed 3 bases and J shed 1 base, with 12 bases lying between them. CDR3 loop: CASSFGTELNYGYTF. CDR3 bases: TGTGCCAGCAGCTTCGGGACGGAACTTAACTATGGCTACACCTTC.

CDR3 amino acids: CASSRGGPQHF. The CDR3 bases are TGTGCCAGCAGCCGTGGCGGGCCCCAGCATTTT. V usage is TRBV12-3 or TRBV12-4 and J usage is TRBJ1-5; D is undetermined. The CDR3 spans 11 residues. The ends were cut back, 6 bases at V and 9 bases at J, with 9 bases in the middle.

This chain joins TRBV4-2 and TRBJ2-1; D is ambiguous. The germline V gene has CDR1 LGHNA and CDR2 YNFKEQ. V was pared by 0 bases and J by 8 bases, with 17 bases between. The CDR3 covers 16 residues. The CDR3 reads CASSQELVPPLHEQFF. The DNA of the CDR3 is TGTGCCAGCAGCCAAGAGTTAGTCCCCCCCCTCCATGAGCAGTTCTTC.

The genes are TRBV4-1 and TRBJ1-1, with 9 bases lining up with TRBD1. The germline CDR1 and CDR2 sequences are MGHRA and YSYEKL. V shed 3 bases, J shed 6 bases, and the junction held 11 bases outside the gene matches. The CDR3 loop spans 16 amino acids. CDR3 protein: CASSQTGTGLWAEAFF. DNA for the CDR3: TGCGCCAGCAGCCAGACCGGGACAGGGTTGTGGGCTGAAGCTTTCTTT.

The chain uses TRBV7-9 and TRBJ1-5; D is unresolved. V dropped 4 bases and J dropped 2 bases, with 6 bases sitting between them. Per the germline V gene, CDR1 is SEHNR and CDR2 is FQNEAQ (reference sequence). The CDR3 runs to 13 residues. This CDR3 is CASSSAGNQPQHF. CDR3 sequence (DNA): TGTGCCAGCAGCTCCGCAGGCAATCAGCCCCAGCATTTT.

This clone came up a few times. The V call is TRBV7-2, the J call TRBJ2-2; TRBD2 is a possible D gene (6 bases). This CDR3 region has 16 residues. V was cut by 5 bases and J by 4 bases, with 17 bases left in between. Per the germline V gene, CDR1 is SGHTA and CDR2 is FQGNSA. The CDR3 sequence is CASSPLSAGSTGELFF. CDR3 in DNA: TGTGCCAGCAGCCCACTTAGCGCGGGGAGCACCGGGGAGCTGTTTTTT. Based on the CDR3 plus reference TRBV7-2 and TRBJ2-2, the full variable domain is GAGVSQSPSNKVTEKGKDVELRCDPISGHTALYWYRQSLGQGLEFLIYFQGNSAPDKSGLPSDRFSAERTGGSVSTLTIQRTQQEDSAVYLCASSPLSAGSTGELFFGEGSRLTVL.